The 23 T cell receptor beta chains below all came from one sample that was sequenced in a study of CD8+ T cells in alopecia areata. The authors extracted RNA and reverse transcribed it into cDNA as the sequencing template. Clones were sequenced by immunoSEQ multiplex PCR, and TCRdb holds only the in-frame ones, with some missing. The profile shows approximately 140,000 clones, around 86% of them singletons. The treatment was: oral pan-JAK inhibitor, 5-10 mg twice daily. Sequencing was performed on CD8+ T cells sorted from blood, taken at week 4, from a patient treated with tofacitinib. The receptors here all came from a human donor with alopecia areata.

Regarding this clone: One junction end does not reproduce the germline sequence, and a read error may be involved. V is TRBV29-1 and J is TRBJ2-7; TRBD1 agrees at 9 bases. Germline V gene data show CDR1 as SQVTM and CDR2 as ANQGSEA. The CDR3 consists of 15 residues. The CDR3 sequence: CSAEDGTGSTYEQYF. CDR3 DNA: TGCAGCGCTGAAGACGGGACAGGGTCGACCTACGAGCAGTACTTC.

CDR3 sequence reads: CARGTEQYF. The CDR3 DNA sequence: TGTGCTAGGGGGACCGAGCAGTACTTC. This chain uses TRBV12-5 with TRBJ2-7, with D perhaps being TRBD1 or TRBD2 (5 bases each). Trimming took 9 bases from V and 6 from J, leaving 6 bases between them. CDR3 length equals 9 residues. Germline V CDR1 and CDR2: LGHNT, FRNRAP.

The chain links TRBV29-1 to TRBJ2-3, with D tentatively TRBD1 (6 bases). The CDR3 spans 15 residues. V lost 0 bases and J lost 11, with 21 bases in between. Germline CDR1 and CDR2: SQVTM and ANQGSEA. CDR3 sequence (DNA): TGCAGCGTTGAAGATTATGATCTTATCGGGACAAGGCAGTATTTT. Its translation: CSVEDYDLIGTRQYF.

The CDR3 DNA reads as TGTGCCAGCTCACCTTCACAGGGAGCCAATGAAAAACTGTTTTTT. Translation gives CASSPSQGANEKLFF. The chain couples TRBV18 to TRBJ1-4, with D tentatively TRBD1 (6 bases). This CDR3 region has 15 residues. CDR1 is KGHSH, CDR2 LQKENI, per germline. V was trimmed by 3 bases and J by 5 bases, leaving 13 bases between them.

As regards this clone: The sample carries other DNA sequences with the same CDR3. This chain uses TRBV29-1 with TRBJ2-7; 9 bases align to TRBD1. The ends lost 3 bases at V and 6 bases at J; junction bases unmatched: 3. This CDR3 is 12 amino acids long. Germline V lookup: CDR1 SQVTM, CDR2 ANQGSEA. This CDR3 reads CSVEGQGVEQYF. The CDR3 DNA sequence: TGCAGCGTTGAGGGACAGGGTGTCGAGCAGTACTTC.

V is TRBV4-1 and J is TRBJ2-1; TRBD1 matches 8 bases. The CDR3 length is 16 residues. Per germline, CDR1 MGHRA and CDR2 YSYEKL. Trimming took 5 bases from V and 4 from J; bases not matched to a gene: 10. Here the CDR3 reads CASSFRQGSGYNEQFF. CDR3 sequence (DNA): TGCGCCAGCAGCTTCCGACAGGGGTCAGGATACAATGAGCAGTTCTTC.

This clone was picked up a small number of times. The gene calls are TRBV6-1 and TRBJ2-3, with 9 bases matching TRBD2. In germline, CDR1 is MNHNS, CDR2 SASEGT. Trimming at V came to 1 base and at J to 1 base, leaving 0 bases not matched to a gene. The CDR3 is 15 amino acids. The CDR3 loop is CASSEERGGTDTQYF. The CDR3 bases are TGTGCCAGCAGTGAAGAGCGGGGGGGCACAGATACGCAGTATTTT.

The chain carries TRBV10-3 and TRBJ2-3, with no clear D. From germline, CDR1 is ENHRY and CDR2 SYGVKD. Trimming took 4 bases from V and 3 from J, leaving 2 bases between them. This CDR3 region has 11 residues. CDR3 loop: CAISVTDTQYF. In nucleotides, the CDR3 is TGTGCCATCAGTGTAACAGATACGCAGTATTTT.

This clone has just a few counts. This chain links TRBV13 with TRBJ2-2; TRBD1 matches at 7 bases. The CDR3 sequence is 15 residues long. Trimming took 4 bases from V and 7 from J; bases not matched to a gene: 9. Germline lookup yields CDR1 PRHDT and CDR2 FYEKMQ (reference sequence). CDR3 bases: TGTGCCAGCAGCTCAAGACAGGGAATGGACGGGGAGCTGTTTTTT. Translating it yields CASSSRQGMDGELFF.

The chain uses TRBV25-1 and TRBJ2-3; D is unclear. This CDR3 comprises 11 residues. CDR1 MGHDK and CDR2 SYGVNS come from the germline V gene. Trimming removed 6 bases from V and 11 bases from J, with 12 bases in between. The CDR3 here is CASSGLLEQYF. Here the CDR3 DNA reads TGTGCCAGCAGCGGCCTCTTGGAGCAGTATTTT.

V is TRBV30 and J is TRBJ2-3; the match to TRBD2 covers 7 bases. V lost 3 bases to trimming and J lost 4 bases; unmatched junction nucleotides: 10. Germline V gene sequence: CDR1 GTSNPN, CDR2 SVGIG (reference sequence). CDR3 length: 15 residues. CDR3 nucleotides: TGTGCCTGGAGCCCTAGCGGAGGGAGGGCAGATACGCAGTATTTT. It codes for CAWSPSGGRADTQYF.

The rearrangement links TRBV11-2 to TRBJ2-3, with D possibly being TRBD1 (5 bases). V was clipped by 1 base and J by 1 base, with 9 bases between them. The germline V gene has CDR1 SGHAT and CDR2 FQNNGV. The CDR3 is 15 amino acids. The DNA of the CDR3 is TGTGCCAGCAGCTTAGGGGGCAGCGGCACAGATACGCAGTATTTT. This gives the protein CASSLGGSGTDTQYF.

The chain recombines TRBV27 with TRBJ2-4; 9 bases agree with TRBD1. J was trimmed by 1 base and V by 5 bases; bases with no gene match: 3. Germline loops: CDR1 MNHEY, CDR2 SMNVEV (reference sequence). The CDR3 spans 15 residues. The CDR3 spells CASSVQGAAKNIQYF. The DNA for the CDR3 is TGTGCCAGCAGTGTACAGGGGGCGGCCAAAAACATTCAGTACTTC.

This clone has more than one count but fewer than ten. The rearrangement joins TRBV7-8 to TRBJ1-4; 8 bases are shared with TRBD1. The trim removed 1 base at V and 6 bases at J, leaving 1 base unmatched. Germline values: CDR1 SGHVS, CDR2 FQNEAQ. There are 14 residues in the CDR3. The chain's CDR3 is CASSLGQGYEKLFF. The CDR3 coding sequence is TGTGCCAGCAGCTTAGGACAGGGGTATGAAAAACTGTTTTTT.

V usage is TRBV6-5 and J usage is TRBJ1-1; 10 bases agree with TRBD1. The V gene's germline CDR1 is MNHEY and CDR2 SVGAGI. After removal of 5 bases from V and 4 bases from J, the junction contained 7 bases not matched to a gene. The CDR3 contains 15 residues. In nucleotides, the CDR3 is TGTGCCAGCAGTCCGGGACAGGGGTTTACCACTGAAGCTTTCTTT. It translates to CASSPGQGFTTEAFF.

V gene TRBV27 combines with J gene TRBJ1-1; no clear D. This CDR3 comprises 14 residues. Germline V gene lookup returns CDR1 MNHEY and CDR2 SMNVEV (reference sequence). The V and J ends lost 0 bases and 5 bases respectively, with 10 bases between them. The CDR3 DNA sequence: TGTGCCAGCAGTTTATCTTCCCGGGGAACTGAAGCTTTCTTT. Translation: CASSLSSRGTEAFF.

CDR3 DNA sequence: TGTGCCAGCAGCTCCCAGGGTGATGAGCAGTTCTTC. It encodes CASSSQGDEQFF. The rearrangement uses TRBV7-9 and TRBJ2-1; tentative D call: TRBD1 (5 bases). The V and J ends lost 4 bases and 8 bases respectively, with 9 bases between them. The CDR3 runs to 12 residues. From germline, CDR1 is SEHNR and CDR2 FQNEAQ (reference sequence).

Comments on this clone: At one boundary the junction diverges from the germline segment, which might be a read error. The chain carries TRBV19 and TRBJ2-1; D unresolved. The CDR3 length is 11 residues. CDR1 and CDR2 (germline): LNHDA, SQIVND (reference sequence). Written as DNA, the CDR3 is TGTGCCAGTAGTTCCTTCAATGAGCAGTTCTTC. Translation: CASSSFNEQFF.

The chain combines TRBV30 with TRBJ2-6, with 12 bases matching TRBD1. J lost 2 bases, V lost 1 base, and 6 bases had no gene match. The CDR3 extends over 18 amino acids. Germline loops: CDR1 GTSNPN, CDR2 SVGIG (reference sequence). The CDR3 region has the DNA TGTGCCTGGAGTGCACCGGGGACAGGGGGCGCTGGGGCCAACGTCCTGACTTTC. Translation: CAWSAPGTGGAGANVLTF.

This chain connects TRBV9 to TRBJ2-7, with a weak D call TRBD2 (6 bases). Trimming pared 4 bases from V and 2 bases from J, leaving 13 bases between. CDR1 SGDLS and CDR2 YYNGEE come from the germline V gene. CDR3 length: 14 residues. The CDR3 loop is CASSNRGTAYEQYF. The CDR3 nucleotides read TGTGCCAGCAGCAACCGAGGGACTGCCTACGAGCAGTACTTC.

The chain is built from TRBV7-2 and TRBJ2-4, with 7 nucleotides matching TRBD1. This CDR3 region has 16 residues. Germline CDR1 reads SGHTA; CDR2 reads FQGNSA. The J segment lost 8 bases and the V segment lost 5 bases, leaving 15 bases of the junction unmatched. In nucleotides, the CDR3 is TGTGCCAGCAGCATAACCGGGACAGTGATTAAGGACATTCAGTACTTC. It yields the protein CASSITGTVIKDIQYF.

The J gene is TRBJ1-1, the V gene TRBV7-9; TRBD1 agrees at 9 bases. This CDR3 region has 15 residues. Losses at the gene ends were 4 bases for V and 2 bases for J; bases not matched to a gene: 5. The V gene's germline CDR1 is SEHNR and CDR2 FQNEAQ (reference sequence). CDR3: CASSSTGGSNTEAFF. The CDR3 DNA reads TGTGCCAGCAGCTCGACAGGGGGGAGTAACACTGAAGCTTTCTTT.

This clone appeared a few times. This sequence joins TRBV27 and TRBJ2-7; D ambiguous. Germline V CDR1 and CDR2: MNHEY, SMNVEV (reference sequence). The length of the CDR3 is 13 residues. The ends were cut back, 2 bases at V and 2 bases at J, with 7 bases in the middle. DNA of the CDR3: TGTGCCAGCAGTTTAACGACAACCTACGAGCAGTACTTC. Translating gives CASSLTTTYEQYF.